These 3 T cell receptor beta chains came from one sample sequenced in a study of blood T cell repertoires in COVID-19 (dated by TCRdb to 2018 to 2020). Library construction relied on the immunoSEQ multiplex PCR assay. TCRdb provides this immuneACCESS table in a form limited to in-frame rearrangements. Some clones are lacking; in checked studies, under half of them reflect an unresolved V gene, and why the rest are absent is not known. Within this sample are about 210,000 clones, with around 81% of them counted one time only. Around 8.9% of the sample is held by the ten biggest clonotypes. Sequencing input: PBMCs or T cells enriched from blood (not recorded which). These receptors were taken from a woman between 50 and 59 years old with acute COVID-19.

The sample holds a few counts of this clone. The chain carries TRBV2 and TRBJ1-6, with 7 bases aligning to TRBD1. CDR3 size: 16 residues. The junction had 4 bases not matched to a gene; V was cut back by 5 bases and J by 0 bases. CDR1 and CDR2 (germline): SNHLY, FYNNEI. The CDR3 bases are TGTGCCAGCAGTATACAGGGGAGCTCCTATAATTCACCCCTCCACTTT. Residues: CASSIQGSSYNSPLHF.

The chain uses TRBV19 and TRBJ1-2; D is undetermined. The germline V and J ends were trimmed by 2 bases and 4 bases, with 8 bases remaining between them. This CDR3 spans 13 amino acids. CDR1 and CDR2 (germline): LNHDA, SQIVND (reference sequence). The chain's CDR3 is CASSIQRLYGYTF. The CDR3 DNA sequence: TGTGCCAGTAGTATACAGCGCCTCTATGGCTACACCTTC.

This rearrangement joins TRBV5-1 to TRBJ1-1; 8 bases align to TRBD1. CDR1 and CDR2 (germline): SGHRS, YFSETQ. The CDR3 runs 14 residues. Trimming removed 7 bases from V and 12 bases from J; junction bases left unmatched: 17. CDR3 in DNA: TGCGCCAGCTCCCTAAACTACGCACAGGGGGTGCCTTTCTTT. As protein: CASSLNYAQGVPFF.